The rows below give T cell receptor beta chains drawn from one sample of a study of technical replicates of blood from several donors. Clones were read by immunoSEQ multiplex PCR, and TCRdb kept only the in-frame ones, dropping some. Of approximately 73,000 clones listed, roughly 96% are singletons. Sequenced input: T cells isolated from PBMCs. These receptor sequences come from a human donor in good health. CDR3s include the opening cysteine and the closing phenylalanine or tryptophan. The D gene is left open where the match is weak. The size entry is marked missing in some rows and otherwise reads once, few, many or a size class.

cdr3_aa cdr3_nt clone_size v_call d_call j_call
CASSLPRSENTGELFF TGCGCCAGCAGCTTGCCTCGGAGCGAGAACACCGGGGAGCTGTTTTTT NA TRBV5-1 NA TRBJ2-2
CASSLAGFNEKLFF TGTGCCAGCAGCTTGGCAGGGTTTAATGAAAAACTGTTTTTT NA TRBV7-9 NA TRBJ1-4
CASRLWQSGQPQHF TGTGCCAGCAGATTGTGGCAGTCGGGTCAGCCCCAGCATTTT NA TRBV2 NA TRBJ1-5
CASSLGAQPRYGYTF TGTGCCAGCAGCTTAGGGGCGCAGCCTCGCTATGGCTACACCTTC NA TRBV7-9 NA TRBJ1-2
CASSLDFGITGELFF TGTGCCAGCAGCTTAGACTTCGGAATTACCGGGGAGCTGTTTTTT NA TRBV7-3 NA TRBJ2-2
CASSLPGLASTDTQYF TGTGCCAGCAGCTTACCAGGACTAGCTAGCACAGATACGCAGTATTTT NA TRBV7-8 TRBD2 TRBJ2-3
CASRAGGTDTQYF TGTGCCAGCAGGGCGGGGGGAACAGATACGCAGTATTTT NA TRBV11-2 TRBD2 TRBJ2-3
CASSQGVAGGLYEQYF TGCGCCAGCAGCCAAGGGGTAGCGGGAGGACTCTACGAGCAGTACTTC NA TRBV4-1 TRBD2 TRBJ2-7
CASSRRGGYEQYF TGTGCCAGCAGTAGGCGGGGTGGGTACGAGCAGTACTTC NA TRBV27 NA TRBJ2-7
CASTSLRLDSFNEQFF TGTGCCAGCACTTCACTTCGACTAGATTCTTTTAATGAGCAGTTCTTC NA TRBV13 NA TRBJ2-1
CASSQSIRRGGTDTQYF TGCGCCAGCAGTCAATCTATTCGTAGGGGGGGAACAGATACGCAGTATTTT NA TRBV23-1 NA TRBJ2-3
CAWTKQGIGEAFF TGTGCCTGGACCAAACAGGGTATAGGTGAAGCTTTCTTT NA TRBV30 NA TRBJ1-1
CASSQGWGFETEAFF TGTGCCAGCAGCCAAGGATGGGGCTTTGAGACTGAAGCTTTCTTT NA TRBV4-2 NA TRBJ1-1
CASSPVRGRLPGSDYEQYF TGTGCCAGCTCACCCGTCAGGGGGCGGCTTCCAGGGTCTGACTACGAGCAGTACTTC NA TRBV18 TRBD1 TRBJ2-7
CASSLNTEAFF TGTGCCAGCAGCCTAAACACTGAAGCTTTCTTT few TRBV7-9 NA TRBJ1-1
CSVSDRGYGYTF TGCAGCGTTTCGGACAGGGGCTATGGCTACACCTTC medium-sized TRBV29-1 TRBD1 TRBJ1-2
CATSREVGTPPQETQYF TGTGCCACCAGCAGAGAGGTTGGGACTCCCCCTCAAGAGACCCAGTACTTC once TRBV15 NA TRBJ2-5
CASSRAPWTELSYEQYF TGTGCCAGCAGCCGGGCCCCTTGGACAGAGCTCTCCTACGAGCAGTACTTC NA TRBV9 NA TRBJ2-7
CSATSTDTQYF TGCAGTGCTACAAGCACAGATACGCAGTATTTT NA TRBV20-1 NA TRBJ2-3
CASSVGELTEAFF TGTGCCAGCAGCGTAGGTGAGTTAACTGAAGCTTTCTTT NA TRBV9 NA TRBJ1-1
CASSLNRGSSYNEQFF TGTGCCAGCAGTCTCAACAGGGGGAGCTCCTACAATGAGCAGTTCTTC NA TRBV6-6 TRBD1 TRBJ2-1
CASSYLLNTEAFF TGTGCCAGCAGTTACCTACTCAACACTGAAGCTTTCTTT NA TRBV6-5 NA TRBJ1-1
CASSPAGFSYEQYF TGTGCCAGCAGCCCCGCCGGGTTCTCCTACGAGCAGTACTTC NA TRBV7-8 NA TRBJ2-7
CASSASTGYEQYF TGTGCCAGCAGCGCCTCCACAGGCTACGAGCAGTACTTC NA TRBV9 NA TRBJ2-7
CASSHRDSEVGETQYF TGCGCCAGCAGCCACCGGGACAGCGAGGTAGGAGAGACCCAGTACTTC NA TRBV4-1 TRBD1 TRBJ2-5
CASSGLAVPYEQYF TGTGCCAGCAGCGGGCTAGCGGTTCCCTACGAGCAGTACTTC NA TRBV4-2 TRBD2 TRBJ2-7
CASSPRGQDLWPQHF TGTGCCAGCAGCCCACGAGGCCAAGACCTTTGGCCCCAGCATTTT NA TRBV9 NA TRBJ1-5
CSVRTSGNGELFF TGCAGCGTCCGGACTAGCGGGAACGGGGAGCTGTTTTTT NA TRBV29-1 TRBD2 TRBJ2-2